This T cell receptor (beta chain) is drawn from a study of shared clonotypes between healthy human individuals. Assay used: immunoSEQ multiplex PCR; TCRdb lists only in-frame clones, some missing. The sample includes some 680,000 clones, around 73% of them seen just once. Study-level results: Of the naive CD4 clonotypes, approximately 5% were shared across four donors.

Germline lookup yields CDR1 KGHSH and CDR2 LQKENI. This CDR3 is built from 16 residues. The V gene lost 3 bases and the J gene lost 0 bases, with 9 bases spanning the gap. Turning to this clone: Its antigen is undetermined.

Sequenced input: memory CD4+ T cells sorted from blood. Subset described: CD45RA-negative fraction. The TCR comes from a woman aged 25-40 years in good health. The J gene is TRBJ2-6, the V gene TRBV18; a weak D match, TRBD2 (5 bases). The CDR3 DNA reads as TGTGCCAGCTCACCTCGGGGAAGCTCTGGGGCCAACGTCCTGACTTTC. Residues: CASSPRGSSGANVLTF.